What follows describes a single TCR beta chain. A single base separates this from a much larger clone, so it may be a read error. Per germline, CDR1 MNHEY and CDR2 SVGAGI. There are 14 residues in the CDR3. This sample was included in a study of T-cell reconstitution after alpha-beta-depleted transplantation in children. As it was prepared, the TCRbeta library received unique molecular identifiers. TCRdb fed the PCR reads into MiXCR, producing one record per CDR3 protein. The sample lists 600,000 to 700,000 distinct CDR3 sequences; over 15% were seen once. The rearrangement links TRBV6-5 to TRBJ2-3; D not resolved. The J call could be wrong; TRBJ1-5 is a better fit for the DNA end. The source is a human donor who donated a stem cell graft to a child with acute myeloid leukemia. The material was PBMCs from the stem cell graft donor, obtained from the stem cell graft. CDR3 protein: CASSYRESTDTQHF. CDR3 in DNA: TGTGCCAGCAGTTACAGGGAGAGCACAGATACGCAGCATTTT.